This TCR beta chain was observed in a study of T cell repertoires and Cas9 in healthy adults. The CDR3 sequence is 16 residues long. Germline V lookup: CDR1 SGHRS, CDR2 YFSETQ. Here immunoSEQ multiplex PCR was the method, and the copy in TCRdb shows in-frame clones only, minus some. In the table there are some 15,000 clones, roughly nine tenths of which are singletons. This sequence joins TRBV5-1 and TRBJ2-5; D remains ambiguous. TRBJ2-7 explains the end of the DNA better; the J call may be wrong. Sequencing used Tregs (CD4+, CD25+, CD127-, CD137-, CD154-) from PBMCs; culture status not recorded. This TCR was recovered from a human donor in good health. The DNA of the CDR3 is TGCGCCAGCAGCTTGGACCGAGGTAGGCACCACCACGAGCAGTACTTC. Protein product: CASSLDRGRHHHEQYF.